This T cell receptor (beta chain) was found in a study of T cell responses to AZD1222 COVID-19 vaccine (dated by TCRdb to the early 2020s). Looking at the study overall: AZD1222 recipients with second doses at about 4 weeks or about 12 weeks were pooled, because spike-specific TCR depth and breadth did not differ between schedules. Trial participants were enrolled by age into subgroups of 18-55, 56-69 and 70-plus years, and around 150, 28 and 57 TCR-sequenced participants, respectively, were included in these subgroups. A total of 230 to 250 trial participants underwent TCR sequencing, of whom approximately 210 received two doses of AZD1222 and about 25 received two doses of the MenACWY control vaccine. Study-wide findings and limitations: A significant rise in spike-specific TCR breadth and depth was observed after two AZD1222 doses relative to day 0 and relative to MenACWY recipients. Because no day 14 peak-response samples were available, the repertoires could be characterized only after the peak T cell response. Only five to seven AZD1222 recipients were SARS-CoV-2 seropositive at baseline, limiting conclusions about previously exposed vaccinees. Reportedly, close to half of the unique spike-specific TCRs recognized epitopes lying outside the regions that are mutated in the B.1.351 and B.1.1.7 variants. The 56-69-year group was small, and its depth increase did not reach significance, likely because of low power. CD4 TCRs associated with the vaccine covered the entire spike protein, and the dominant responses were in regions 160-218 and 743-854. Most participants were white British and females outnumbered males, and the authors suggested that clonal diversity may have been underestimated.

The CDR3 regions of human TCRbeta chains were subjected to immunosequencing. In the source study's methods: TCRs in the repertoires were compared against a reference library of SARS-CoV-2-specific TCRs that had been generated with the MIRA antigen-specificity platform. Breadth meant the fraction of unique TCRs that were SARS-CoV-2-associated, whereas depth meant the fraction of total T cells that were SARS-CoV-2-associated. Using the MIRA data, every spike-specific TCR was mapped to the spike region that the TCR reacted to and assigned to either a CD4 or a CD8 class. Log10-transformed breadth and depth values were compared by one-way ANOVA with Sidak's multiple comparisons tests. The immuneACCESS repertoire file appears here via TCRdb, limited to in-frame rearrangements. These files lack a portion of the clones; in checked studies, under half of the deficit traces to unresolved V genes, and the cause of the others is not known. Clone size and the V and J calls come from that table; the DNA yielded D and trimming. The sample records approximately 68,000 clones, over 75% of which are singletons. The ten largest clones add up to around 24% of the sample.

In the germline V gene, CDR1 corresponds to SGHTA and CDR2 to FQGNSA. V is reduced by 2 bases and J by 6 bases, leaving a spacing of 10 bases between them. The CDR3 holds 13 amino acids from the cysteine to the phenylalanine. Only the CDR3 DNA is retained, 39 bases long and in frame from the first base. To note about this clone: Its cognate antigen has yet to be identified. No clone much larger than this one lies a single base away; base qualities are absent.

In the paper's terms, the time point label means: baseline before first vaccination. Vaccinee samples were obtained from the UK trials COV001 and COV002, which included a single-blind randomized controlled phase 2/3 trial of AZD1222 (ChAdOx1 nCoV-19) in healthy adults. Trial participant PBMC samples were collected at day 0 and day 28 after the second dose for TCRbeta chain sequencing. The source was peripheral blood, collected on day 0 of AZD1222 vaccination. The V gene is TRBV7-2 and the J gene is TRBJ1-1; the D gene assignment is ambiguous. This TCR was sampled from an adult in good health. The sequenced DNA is TGTGCCAGCAGCTTACCCATGGTCCCTGAAGCTTTCTTT. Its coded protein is CASSLPMVPEAFF.